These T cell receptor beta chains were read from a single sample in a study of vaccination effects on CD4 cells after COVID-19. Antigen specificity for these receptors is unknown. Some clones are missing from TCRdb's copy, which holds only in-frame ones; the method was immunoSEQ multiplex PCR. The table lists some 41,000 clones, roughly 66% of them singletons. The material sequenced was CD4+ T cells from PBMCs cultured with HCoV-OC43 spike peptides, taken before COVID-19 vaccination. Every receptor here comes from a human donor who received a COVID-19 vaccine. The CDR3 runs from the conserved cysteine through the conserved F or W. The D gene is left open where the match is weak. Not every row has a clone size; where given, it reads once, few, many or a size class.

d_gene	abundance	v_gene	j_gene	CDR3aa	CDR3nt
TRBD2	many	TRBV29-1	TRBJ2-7	CSVSYLAGGLYEQYF	TGCAGCGTATCCTACCTAGCGGGAGGTCTCTACGAGCAGTACTTC
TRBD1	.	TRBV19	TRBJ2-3	CASSSGTGLIAGTDTQYF	TGTGCCAGTAGCTCCGGGACAGGGCTTATTGCCGGCACAGATACGCAGTATTTT
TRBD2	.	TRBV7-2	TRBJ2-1	CASSLEGLAVYNEQFF	TGTGCCAGCAGCTTAGAGGGACTAGCGGTGTACAATGAGCAGTTCTTC
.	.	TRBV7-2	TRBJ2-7	CASSLIPAHSYEQYF	TGTGCCAGCAGCTTAATACCCGCCCACTCCTACGAGCAGTACTTC
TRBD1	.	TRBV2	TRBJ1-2	CASAPGQLNGYTF	TGTGCCAGCGCCCCGGGACAGCTCAATGGCTACACCTTC
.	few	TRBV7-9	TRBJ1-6	CASSFDRSYSPLHF	TGTGCCAGCAGCTTTGATAGGTCGTATTCACCCCTCCACTTT
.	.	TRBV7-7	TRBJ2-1	CASSLGIFNEQFF	TGTGCCAGCAGCTTAGGAATCTTCAATGAGCAGTTCTTC
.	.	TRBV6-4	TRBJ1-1	CASSDSSGNTEAFF	TGTGCCAGCAGTGACTCCAGCGGGAACACTGAAGCTTTCTTT
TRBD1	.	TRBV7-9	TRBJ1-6	CASSGGTGTGNSPLHF	TGTGCCAGCAGCGGCGGGACAGGGACCGGTAATTCACCCCTCCACTTT
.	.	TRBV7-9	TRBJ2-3	CASSLASRDTDTQYF	TGTGCCAGCAGCTTAGCGAGCAGGGACACAGATACGCAGTATTTT
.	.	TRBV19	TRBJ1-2	CASSIDWTQGIYTF	TGTGCCAGTAGTATAGATTGGACCCAGGGGATCTACACCTTC
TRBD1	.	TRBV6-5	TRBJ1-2	CASITGVRGGYTF	TGTGCCAGTATTACAGGGGTCAGGGGTGGCTACACCTTC
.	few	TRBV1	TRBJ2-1	CTSSQDSGDDNEQFF	TGCACCAGCAGCCAAGATTCGGGGGACGACAATGAGCAGTTCTTC
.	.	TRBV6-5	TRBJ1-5	CASRSTNNQPQHF	TGTGCCAGCAGAAGTACGAACAATCAGCCCCAGCATTTT
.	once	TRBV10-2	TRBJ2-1	CASSESSGSPGEQFF	TGCGCCAGCAGTGAGTCGTCAGGGTCCCCTGGTGAGCAGTTCTTC
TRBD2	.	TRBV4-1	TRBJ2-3	CASSPGVLAGSTDTQYF	TGCGCCAGCAGCCCAGGGGTTCTAGCGGGGAGCACAGATACGCAGTATTTT
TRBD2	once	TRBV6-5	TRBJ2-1	CASSRGLAYNEQFF	TGTGCCAGCAGTAGGGGACTAGCCTACAATGAGCAGTTCTTC
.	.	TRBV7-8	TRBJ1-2	CASSSPDGGYGYTF	TGTGCCAGCAGCTCACCGGACGGGGGCTATGGCTACACCTTC
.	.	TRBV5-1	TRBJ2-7	CASSPGRAASYEQYF	TGCGCCAGCAGCCCGGGTAGGGCGGCCTCCTACGAGCAGTACTTC
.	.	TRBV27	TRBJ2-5	CAILPGGPGWLQETQYF	TGTGCCATCCTACCCGGGGGACCCGGGTGGCTTCAAGAGACCCAGTACTTC
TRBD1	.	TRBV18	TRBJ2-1	CASSPNVQGAFGNEQFF	TGTGCCAGCTCACCAAACGTACAGGGGGCTTTCGGGAATGAGCAGTTCTTC
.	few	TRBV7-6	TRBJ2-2	CASSLARLTAGELFF	TGTGCCAGCAGCTTAGCGCGTTTGACAGCCGGGGAGCTGTTTTTT
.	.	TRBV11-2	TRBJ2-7	CASSSYYEQYF	TGTGCCAGCAGCTCTTACTACGAGCAGTACTTC
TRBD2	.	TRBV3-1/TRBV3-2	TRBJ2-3	CASSQKAGLTDTQYF	TGTGCCAGCAGCCAAAAAGCGGGACTCACAGATACGCAGTATTTT
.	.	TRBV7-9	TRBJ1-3	CASSLRLGGSGNTIYF	TGTGCCAGCAGCTTACGGTTGGGGGGATCTGGAAACACCATATATTTT
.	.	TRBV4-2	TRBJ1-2	CASSQDTGYGYTF	TGTGCCAGCAGCCAAGACACAGGGTATGGCTACACCTTC
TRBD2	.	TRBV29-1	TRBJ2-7	CSVDGRAGGHNEQYF	TGCAGCGTTGACGGGCGAGCGGGAGGGCACAACGAGCAGTACTTC
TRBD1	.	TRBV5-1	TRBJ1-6	CASSIGTDNSPLHF	TGCGCCAGCAGCATAGGGACAGATAATTCACCCCTCCACTTT
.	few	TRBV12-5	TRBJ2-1	CASGLGTWTASRGNEQFF	TGTGCTAGTGGTTTGGGCACTTGGACGGCCTCCCGTGGCAATGAGCAGTTCTTC
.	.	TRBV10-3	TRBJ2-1	CAIQGGQHYNEQFF	TGTGCCATCCAGGGAGGACAGCACTACAATGAGCAGTTCTTC
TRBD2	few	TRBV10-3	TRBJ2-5	CAISESGREGETQYF	TGTGCCATCAGTGAGTCGGGCAGGGAGGGAGAGACCCAGTACTTC
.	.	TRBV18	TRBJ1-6	CASSPDKGGYSPLHF	TGTGCCAGCTCCCCGGACAAGGGAGGCTATTCACCCCTCCACTTT
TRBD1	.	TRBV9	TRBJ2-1	CASSAYDRANNEQFF	TGTGCCAGCAGCGCATACGACAGGGCCAACAATGAGCAGTTCTTC
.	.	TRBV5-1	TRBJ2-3	CASSGGPSTDTQYF	TGCGCCAGCAGCGGGGGGCCGAGCACAGATACGCAGTATTTT
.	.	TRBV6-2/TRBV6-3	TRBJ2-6	CASSYGGSGANVLTF	TGTGCCAGCAGTTACGGGGGATCTGGGGCCAACGTCCTGACTTTC
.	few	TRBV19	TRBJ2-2	CASSNTLNTGELFF	TGTGCCAGTAGTAACACCCTGAACACCGGGGAGCTGTTTTTT
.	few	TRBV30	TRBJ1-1	CAIGGQAGTEAFF	TGTGCCATCGGGGGGCAGGCTGGCACTGAAGCTTTCTTT
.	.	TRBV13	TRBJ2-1	CASSLTPLFGESYNEQFF	TGTGCCAGCAGCTTAACCCCCCTTTTCGGGGAATCCTACAATGAGCAGTTCTTC
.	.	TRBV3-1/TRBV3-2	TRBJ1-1	CASSHITVSRKNTEAFF	TGTGCCAGCAGCCATATCACGGTCAGCCGCAAGAACACTGAAGCTTTCTTT
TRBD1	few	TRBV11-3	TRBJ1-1	CASSLGSGQGGEAFF	TGTGCCAGCAGCTTAGGTTCGGGACAGGGGGGTGAAGCTTTCTTT
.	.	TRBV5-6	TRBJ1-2	CASSSLATLWGYTF	TGTGCCAGCAGCTCATTGGCCACTTTATGGGGCTACACCTTC
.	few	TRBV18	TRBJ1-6	CASSPDDSPLHF	TGTGCCAGCTCACCAGACGATTCACCCCTCCACTTT
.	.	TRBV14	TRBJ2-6	CASSHAWRGGANVLTF	TGTGCCAGCAGCCATGCCTGGAGGGGTGGGGCCAACGTCCTGACTTTC
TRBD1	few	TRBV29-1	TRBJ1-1	CSVESGGDTEAFF	TGCAGCGTTGAATCAGGGGGGGACACTGAAGCTTTCTTT
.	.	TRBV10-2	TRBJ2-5	CASSRGHQETQYF	TGCGCCAGCAGTAGGGGACACCAAGAGACCCAGTACTTC
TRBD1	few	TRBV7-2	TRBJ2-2	CASRQTGGANTGELFF	TGTGCCAGCAGACAAACAGGGGGCGCGAACACCGGGGAGCTGTTTTTT
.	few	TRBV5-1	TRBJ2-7	CASSSGRRDTSYEQYF	TGCGCCAGCAGCTCCGGACGCCGGGACACCTCCTACGAGCAGTACTTC
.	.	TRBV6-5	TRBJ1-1	CASTRAGRNTEAFF	TGTGCCAGCACACGGGCCGGGCGGAACACTGAAGCTTTCTTT
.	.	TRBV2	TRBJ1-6	CASGGDPNSPLHF	TGTGCCAGCGGTGGCGACCCTAATTCACCCCTCCACTTT
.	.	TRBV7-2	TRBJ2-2	CASSLLYRWGGEPTGELFF	TGTGCCAGCAGCTTATTGTATAGATGGGGCGGGGAACCCACCGGGGAGCTGTTTTTT
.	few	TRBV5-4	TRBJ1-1	CASSLEVGDRNTEAFF	TGTGCCAGCAGCCTGGAGGTAGGTGACAGGAACACTGAAGCTTTCTTT
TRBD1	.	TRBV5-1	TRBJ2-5	CASSFNPGGQETQYF	TGCGCCAGCAGCTTCAATCCAGGGGGACAAGAGACCCAGTACTTC
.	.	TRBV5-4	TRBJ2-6	CASSLSKLETLISGANVLTF	TGTGCCAGCAGCTTGTCAAAACTAGAAACCTTAATCTCTGGGGCCAACGTCCTGACTTTC
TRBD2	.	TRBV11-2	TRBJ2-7	CASSLETSGRYEQYF	TGTGCCAGCAGCTTAGAGACTAGCGGGAGGTACGAGCAGTACTTC
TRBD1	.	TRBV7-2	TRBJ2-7	CASSLDRYSYEQYF	TGTGCCAGCAGCTTGGACAGGTACTCCTACGAGCAGTACTTC
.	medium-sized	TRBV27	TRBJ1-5	CASQSGQTSNQPQHF	TGTGCCAGCCAATCGGGACAAACTAGCAATCAGCCCCAGCATTTT
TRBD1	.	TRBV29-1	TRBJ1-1	CSVMTGRTEAFF	TGCAGCGTTATGACAGGGCGCACTGAAGCTTTCTTT
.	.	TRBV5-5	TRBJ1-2	CASSLMPANYGYTF	TGTGCCAGCAGCTTAATGCCCGCTAACTATGGCTACACCTTC
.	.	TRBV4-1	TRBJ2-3	CASSGPFGATQYF	TGCGCCAGCAGCGGGCCGTTTGGGGCTACGCAGTATTTT
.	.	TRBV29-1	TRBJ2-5	CSVESGETQYF	TGCAGCGTTGAGAGTGGTGAGACCCAGTACTTC